The 31 T cell receptor beta chains reported below all come from one sample, sequenced in a study of cytomegalovirus exposure and HLA in healthy donors. The PCR was carried out with 60 Vbeta primers and 13 Jbeta primers. Using immunoSEQ multiplex PCR, the repertoire was profiled, and TCRdb retains in-frame clones only, with some absent. In the table there are 150,000 to 170,000 clones, 74% of which are singletons. The specimen sequenced was PBMCs. Receptors originate from a man aged 25 to 45 in good health and CMV-seronegative.

This clone has a handful of counts. Here the CDR3 DNA reads TGTGCCAGCAGTTACCGAGCGAACACTGAAGCTTTCTTT. This gives the protein CASSYRANTEAFF. J is TRBJ1-1 and V is TRBV6-6; D unclear. The germline CDR1 and CDR2 sequences are MNHNY and SVGAGI (reference sequence). Trimming cost V 2 bases and J 1 base, with 5 bases left between them. The CDR3 totals 13 residues.

Turning to this clone: A junction end diverges from the germline sequence, so it may reflect a read error. The chain employs TRBV7-9 and TRBJ1-5; 8 bases are a match to TRBD1. The germline V gene has CDR1 SEHNR and CDR2 FQNEAQ (reference sequence). The CDR3 covers 16 residues. CDR3 loop: CASSLGQGARNQPQNF. DNA for the CDR3: TGTGCCAGCAGCTTAGGGCAGGGGGCGCGGAATCAGCCCCAGAATTTT.

In its sample, this clone was seen once. V is TRBV18 and J is TRBJ1-4, with D perhaps matching TRBD1 (6 bases). CDR3 size: 14 residues. Between the trimmed V and J ends, which lost 3 bases and 5 bases, there was a span of 10 bases. Germline-derived CDR1 and CDR2 are KGHSH and LQKENI. The CDR3 nucleotides read TGTGCCAGCTCACCGAAGGACAGAAATGAAAAACTGTTTTTT. Protein product: CASSPKDRNEKLFF.

J is TRBJ2-5 and V is TRBV29-1, with 8 nucleotides matching TRBD1. The end of the DNA fits TRBJ2-7 better, so the J call may be wrong. The CDR3 has 13 amino acids. In germline, CDR1 is SQVTM, CDR2 ANQGSEA. CDR3 in amino acids: CSGIGQGEYEQYF. In DNA, the CDR3 is TGCAGCGGTATCGGACAGGGCGAGTACGAGCAGTACTTC.

The J gene is TRBJ2-2, the V gene TRBV2; 9 bases are a match to TRBD1. With V trimmed by 7 bases and J by 1 base, 4 bases remained unmatched. This CDR3 has 15 residues. The germline V gene encodes CDR1 SNHLY and CDR2 FYNNEI. The CDR3 here is CASIPGQGNTGELFF. For the CDR3, the DNA is TGTGCCAGCATCCCGGGACAGGGGAACACCGGGGAGCTGTTTTTT. Complete variable domain (other parts from reference TRBV2 and TRBJ2-2): EPEVTQTPSHQVTQMGQEVILRCVPISNHLYFYWYRQILGQKVEFLVSFYNNEISEKSEIFDDQFSVERPDGSNFTLKIRSTKLEDSAMYFCASIPGQGNTGELFFGEGSRLTVL.

This clone has a handful of counts. The rearrangement uses TRBV28 and TRBJ1-4; no reliable D call. Trimming removed 5 bases at V and 6 bases at J, with 22 bases between. This CDR3 comprises 17 residues. Germline-derived CDR1 and CDR2 are MDHEN and SYDVKM. The CDR3 DNA sequence: TGTGCCAGCAGTCCAAACGACCCACTAAACTTGGATGAAAAACTGTTTTTT. Amino acids: CASSPNDPLNLDEKLFF.

V is TRBV27 and J is TRBJ2-1, with 8 positions matching TRBD1. The J segment lost 3 bases and the V segment lost 7 bases, leaving 8 bases of the junction unmatched. The CDR3 sequence is 15 residues long. Germline CDR1 is MNHEY and CDR2 is SMNVEV (reference sequence). The CDR3 sequence is CASIPPGQGYNEQFF. In DNA, the CDR3 is TGTGCCAGCATCCCACCTGGACAGGGCTACAATGAGCAGTTCTTC.

This clone has more than one count but fewer than ten. V usage is TRBV7-8 and J usage is TRBJ2-1; 11 bases are a match to TRBD2. CDR1 SGHVS and CDR2 FQNEAQ come from the germline V gene. V was pared by 1 base and J by 3 bases, with 5 bases of the junction left unmatched. The CDR3 totals 17 residues. The chain's CDR3 is CASSLEASGGLYNEQFF. The CDR3 DNA sequence: TGTGCCAGCAGCTTAGAGGCTAGCGGGGGGCTCTACAATGAGCAGTTCTTC.

The J gene is TRBJ2-7, the V gene TRBV2, with D hard to call. The CDR3 sequence is 14 residues long. V dropped 6 bases and J dropped 0 bases, with 12 bases sitting between them. Germline assignment: CDR1 SNHLY and CDR2 FYNNEI. CDR3 region: CASRGGYSSYEQYF. The CDR3, as DNA: TGTGCCAGCAGAGGCGGATATAGCTCCTACGAGCAGTACTTC.

The J gene is TRBJ1-3, the V gene TRBV7-9; 8 positions match TRBD1. J lost 0 bases, V lost 3 bases, and 10 bases had no gene match. Germline-derived CDR1 and CDR2 are SEHNR and FQNEAQ (reference sequence). The CDR3 is 18 amino acids. In DNA form, the CDR3 reads TGTGCCAGCAGCTTTTACGTAACAGGGGGTTCCTCTGGAAACACCATATATTTT. Protein: CASSFYVTGGSSGNTIYF.

This clone was seen only a few times. The chain joins TRBV29-1 to TRBJ2-3, with 12 bases identical to TRBD2. Germline V gene lookup returns CDR1 SQVTM and CDR2 ANQGSEA. The CDR3 totals 16 residues. V lost 6 bases, J lost 1 base, and 8 bases stayed unmatched. CDR3 coding DNA: TGCAGCGTGAGACTAGCGGGGGAAATACGCACAGATACGCAGTATTTT. Residues: CSVRLAGEIRTDTQYF.

This chain connects TRBV29-1 to TRBJ2-5, with 10 bases fitting TRBD1. The J call is in doubt because the DNA end fits TRBJ2-7 better. Per the germline V gene, CDR1 is SQVTM and CDR2 is ANQGSEA. The CDR3 sequence is 14 residues long. The CDR3 DNA reads TGCAGCGTTGACACGGGACAGGGGTCCTACGAGCAGTACTTC. Translating gives CSVDTGQGSYEQYF.

The rearrangement uses TRBV13 and TRBJ2-7; D remains ambiguous. Germline CDR1 and CDR2: PRHDT and FYEKMQ (reference sequence). V shed 1 base and J shed 5 bases, with 6 bases lying between them. This CDR3 comprises 12 residues. The CDR3 reads CASSLDQDEQYF. The CDR3 DNA is TGTGCCAGCAGCTTAGATCAGGACGAGCAGTACTTC.

The chain recombines TRBV9 with TRBJ1-5, with a tentative D call TRBD1 (5 bases). This CDR3 is 14 amino acids long. V was cut by 0 bases and J by 7 bases, with 11 bases left in between. Germline V gene sequence: CDR1 SGDLS, CDR2 YYNGEE. CDR3 residues: CASSVDGAGQPQHF. In DNA, the CDR3 is TGTGCCAGCAGCGTAGATGGGGCAGGGCAGCCCCAGCATTTT.

The chain uses TRBV28 and TRBJ2-2; no clear D gene. This CDR3 spans 12 amino acids. V shed 6 bases and J shed 5 bases, with 7 bases lying between them. Germline V CDR1 and CDR2: MDHEN, SYDVKM. The CDR3 DNA reads TGTGCCAGCAGCCTAGAGACCGGGGAGCTGTTTTTT. Translation gives CASSLETGELFF. The full variable domain, in which reference TRBV28 and TRBJ2-2 provide the parts outside the CDR3, is DVKVTQSSRYLVKRTGEKVFLECVQDMDHENMFWYRQDPGLGLRLIYFSYDVKMKEKGDIPEGYSVSREKKERFSLILESASTNQTSMYLCASSLETGELFFGEGSRLTVL.

Concerning this clone: In the same sample, other DNA sequences code for this CDR3. The CDR3 DNA follows: TGCGCCAGCAGCTTGGGACAGGGGAGCTCCTACGAGCAGTACTTC. This codes for CASSLGQGSSYEQYF. The chain is built from TRBV5-1 and TRBJ2-7; 8 positions match TRBD1. V shed 0 bases, J shed 0 bases, and the junction held 2 bases outside the gene matches. This CDR3 contains 15 residues. Germline loops: CDR1 SGHRS, CDR2 YFSETQ.

This clone was seen a single time. The CDR3 DNA reads as TGTGCCAGCAGTCCCGGGACAGAGTCTTACACTGAAGCTTTCTTT. Its translation is CASSPGTESYTEAFF. The rearrangement joins TRBV28 to TRBJ1-1, with TRBD1 identical over 7 bases. Germline V gene data show CDR1 as MDHEN and CDR2 as SYDVKM. After removal of 5 bases from V and 3 bases from J, the junction contained 9 bases not matched to a gene. The CDR3 runs to 15 residues.

The rearrangement joins TRBV9 to TRBJ1-2, with D possibly matching TRBD1 (6 bases). Germline V gene sequence: CDR1 SGDLS, CDR2 YYNGEE. The CDR3 covers 14 residues. V lost 4 bases and J lost 1, with 11 bases in between. This CDR3 is CASSPRTDNYGYTF. CDR3 bases: TGTGCCAGCAGCCCGCGGACAGATAACTATGGCTACACCTTC.

This clone has only a few counts. Written as DNA, the CDR3 is TGTGCCAGTAGTATAGGGATTAGGAGGGGAACTGAAGCTTTCTTT. It yields the protein CASSIGIRRGTEAFF. This chain connects TRBV19 to TRBJ1-1; D might be TRBD1 (5 bases). From germline, CDR1 is LNHDA and CDR2 SQIVND (reference sequence). The CDR3 consists of 15 residues. V lost 1 base and J 5 bases, leaving 14 bases between the germline ends.

The V gene is TRBV19, the J gene TRBJ2-7; a possible D gene is TRBD1 (7 bases). The CDR3 consists of 16 residues. Germline V gene lookup returns CDR1 LNHDA and CDR2 SQIVND (reference sequence). Trimming pared 5 bases from V and 1 base from J, leaving 18 bases between. The CDR3 reads CASSREGGTASYEQYF. The CDR3 region has the DNA TGTGCCAGTAGTCGTGAAGGGGGGACAGCATCCTACGAGCAGTACTTC.

The V and J genes are TRBV2 and TRBJ1-6; D remains unclear. Germline V gene sequence: CDR1 SNHLY, CDR2 FYNNEI. V was cut by 5 bases and J by 8 bases, with 16 bases left in between. This CDR3 has 15 residues. The CDR3 here is CASSPLAGSDSPLHF. In DNA, the CDR3 is TGTGCCAGCAGTCCCCTTGCAGGATCCGATTCACCCCTCCACTTT.

This clone appeared once. This sequence joins TRBV5-6 and TRBJ1-5, with 7 bases fitting TRBD1. The junction had 7 bases not matched to a gene; V was cut back by 4 bases and J by 0 bases. Germline CDR1 SGHDT, CDR2 YYEEEE. This CDR3 is 16 amino acids long. The CDR3 nucleotides read TGTGCCAGCAGCACAGGGACAGCCGATAGCAATCAGCCCCAGCATTTT. Translating it yields CASSTGTADSNQPQHF. The variable domain in full, completed from reference TRBV5-6 and TRBJ1-5, reads DAGVTQSPTHLIKTRGQQVTLRCSPKSGHDTVSWYQQALGQGPQFIFQYYEEEERQRGNFPDRFSGHQFPNYSSELNVNALLLGDSALYLCASSTGTADSNQPQHFGDGTRLSIL.

The chain combines TRBV5-4 with TRBJ2-1; 8 bases are a match to TRBD2. The V gene's germline CDR1 is SGHNT and CDR2 YYREEE (reference sequence). The CDR3 length is 13 residues. With V trimmed by 3 bases and J by 6 bases, 2 bases remained unmatched. The CDR3, as DNA: TGTGCCAGCAGCTATGCGGGGGGCAATGAGCAGTTCTTC. This codes for CASSYAGGNEQFF.

The J gene is TRBJ2-7, the V gene TRBV13; 8 bases line up with TRBD1. From germline, CDR1 is PRHDT and CDR2 FYEKMQ (reference sequence). Trimming removed 6 bases from V and 3 bases from J; junction bases left unmatched: 10. The CDR3 contains 15 residues. The CDR3 region has the DNA TGTGCCAGCAGTCCTAGTGGACAGGGACGCTACGAGCAGTACTTC. Its protein product is CASSPSGQGRYEQYF.

The V and J genes are TRBV4-2 and TRBJ1-2; D remains ambiguous. There are 15 residues in the CDR3. V dropped 0 bases and J dropped 3 bases, with 11 bases sitting between them. Germline V gene lookup returns CDR1 LGHNA and CDR2 YNFKEQ. The CDR3 nucleotides are TGTGCCAGCAGCCAAGATGCGGGTGAGGACTATGGCTACACCTTC. Encoded protein: CASSQDAGEDYGYTF.

V gene TRBV30 combines with J gene TRBJ2-7; 8 bases agree with TRBD1. Germline assignment: CDR1 GTSNPN and CDR2 SVGIG (reference sequence). This CDR3 spans 14 amino acids. J gave up 4 bases and V 1 base, and 6 bases lay outside the gene matches. The CDR3 spells CAWSAAGGRYEQYF. CDR3 coding DNA: TGTGCCTGGAGTGCGGCAGGGGGCAGGTACGAGCAGTACTTC.

The genes are TRBV7-2 and TRBJ2-5; D is perhaps TRBD2 (5 bases). Trimming removed 0 bases from V and 5 bases from J, with 13 bases in between. This CDR3 has 15 amino acids. Germline V gene sequence: CDR1 SGHTA, CDR2 FQGNSA. The DNA of the CDR3 is TGTGCCAGCAGCTTAGCGCTCCCGGGGTGGGAGACCCAGTACTTC. Translated: CASSLALPGWETQYF.

The chain links TRBV6-5 to TRBJ2-5; TRBD2 agrees at 7 bases. The CDR3 is made up of 12 amino acids. V trimming: 7 bases; J trimming: 5 bases; junction bases outside the gene matches: 4. Germline V gene sequence: CDR1 MNHEY, CDR2 SVGAGI. CDR3 sequence reads: CASKRRGETQYF. CDR3 DNA sequence: TGTGCCAGCAAACGGCGGGGGGAGACCCAGTACTTC.

This rearrangement joins TRBV23-1 to TRBJ2-3, with TRBD2 identical over 7 bases. TRBV23-1 is filed as an ORF, its function uncertain. J was trimmed by 2 bases and V by 9 bases; bases with no gene match: 11. This CDR3 comprises 15 residues. CDR3 sequence: CARPRKRGNTDTQYF. The CDR3, as DNA: TGCGCCAGACCTAGAAAGCGGGGAAACACAGATACGCAGTATTTT.

The chain couples TRBV7-9 to TRBJ2-5; TRBD1 might be the D (6 bases). Germline V lookup: CDR1 SEHNR, CDR2 FQNEAQ (reference sequence). V was shortened by 0 bases and J by 0 bases, with 14 bases between the two germline ends. The CDR3 runs 17 residues. The DNA for the CDR3 is TGTGCCAGCAGCTTAGCGATAGGGACATCCCACCAAGAGACCCAGTACTTC. The encoded protein is CASSLAIGTSHQETQYF.

This clone was seen more than once but under ten times. The genes are TRBV28 and TRBJ1-2; perhaps TRBD1 as D (5 bases). Germline values: CDR1 MDHEN, CDR2 SYDVKM. V lost 6 bases and J 8 bases, leaving 13 bases between the germline ends. The CDR3 sequence is 12 residues long. The CDR3 sequence: CASSFGGEGYTF. CDR3 coding DNA: TGTGCCAGCAGCTTTGGGGGGGAGGGCTACACCTTC.